The clone carrying this T cell receptor beta chain was seen only a few times. CDR3 length: 15 residues. Per the germline V gene, CDR1 is LNHDA and CDR2 is SQIVND (reference sequence). The ends lost 7 bases at V and 1 base at J; junction bases unmatched: 7. These data come from a study of shared clonotypes between healthy human individuals. Some clones are missing from TCRdb's copy, which holds only in-frame ones; the method was immunoSEQ multiplex PCR. The data show 2 million to 3 million clones, 80% to 95% seen once. The sequenced material came from naive CD4+ T cells from PBMCs. Sample subset: CD45RA+ positively selected. The chain is built from TRBV19 and TRBJ2-7, with 10 bases lining up with TRBD2. The TCR sequence derives from a man between 18 and 29 years old in good health. Some clones in this sample may be carry-over from other donors' samples. The CDR3 protein is CASTPGLARSYEQYF. For the CDR3, the DNA is TGTGCCAGTACCCCGGGACTAGCGCGGTCCTACGAGCAGTACTTC.